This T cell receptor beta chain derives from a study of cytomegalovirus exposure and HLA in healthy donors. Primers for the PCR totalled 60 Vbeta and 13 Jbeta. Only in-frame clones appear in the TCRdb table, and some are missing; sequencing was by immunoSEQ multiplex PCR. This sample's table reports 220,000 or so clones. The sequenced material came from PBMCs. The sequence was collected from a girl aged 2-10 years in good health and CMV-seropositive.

The CDR3 nucleotides are TGCGCCAGCACGCGGACAGGGGACGGCTACACCTTC. Protein sequence: CASTRTGDGYTF. The chain links TRBV10-1 to TRBJ1-2; 9 positions agree with TRBD1. Unmatched junction bases numbered 5, after V lost 7 bases and J lost 8 bases. Germline V gives CDR1 WNHNN, CDR2 SYGVQD (reference sequence). The CDR3 has 12 amino acids.